This entry features one T cell receptor beta chain sequence. The antigen remains undetermined. These data originate in a study of cytomegalovirus exposure and HLA in healthy donors. The study's findings and limits: Cytomegalovirus association was listed for approximately 160 TCR beta chains.

The assay was immunoSEQ multiplex PCR, and TCRdb's table has in-frame clones only and misses some. The sample includes 150,000 to 200,000 clones, 86% of them seen just once. V was pared by 5 bases and J by 6 bases, with 10 bases between. Germline V gives CDR1 LNHDA, CDR2 SQIVND (reference sequence). There are 12 residues in the CDR3. Input material: PBMCs. The sequence was collected from a woman in her twenties or thirties in good health and CMV-seronegative. The V and J genes are TRBV19 and TRBJ1-2; unclear D gene. CDR3 sequence (DNA): TGTGCCAGTAGTCCCAGGTTTGATGGCTACACCTTC. It specifies CASSPRFDGYTF.